This T cell receptor beta chain was identified in a study of shared T cell receptors in the human thymus. This table comes from immunoSEQ multiplex PCR, and its TCRdb copy is limited to in-frame clones, with some not included. This sample has about 660,000 clones, with approximately 89% found just once. CDR3 length: 16 amino acids. V lost 0 bases to trimming and J lost 4 bases, with 15 bases between them. Germline assignment: CDR1 SGHDN and CDR2 FVKESK. These data were likewise used in another study, on human thymus T cells.

Material for sequencing was thymocytes. The chain joins TRBV14 to TRBJ2-5, with D perhaps TRBD2 (5 bases). This TCR came from a boy in the first two years of life with a congenital heart defect. DNA for the CDR3: TGTGCCAGCAGCCAAGATGTGGAACAAGAGGGAGAGACCCAGTACTTC. Its protein is CASSQDVEQEGETQYF. The full variable domain, completed using reference TRBV14 and TRBJ2-5, is EAGVTQFPSHSVIEKGQTVTLRCDPISGHDNLYWYRRVMGKEIKFLLHFVKESKQDESGMPNNRFLAERTGGTYSTLKVQPAELEDSGVYFCASSQDVEQEGETQYFGPGTRLLVL.